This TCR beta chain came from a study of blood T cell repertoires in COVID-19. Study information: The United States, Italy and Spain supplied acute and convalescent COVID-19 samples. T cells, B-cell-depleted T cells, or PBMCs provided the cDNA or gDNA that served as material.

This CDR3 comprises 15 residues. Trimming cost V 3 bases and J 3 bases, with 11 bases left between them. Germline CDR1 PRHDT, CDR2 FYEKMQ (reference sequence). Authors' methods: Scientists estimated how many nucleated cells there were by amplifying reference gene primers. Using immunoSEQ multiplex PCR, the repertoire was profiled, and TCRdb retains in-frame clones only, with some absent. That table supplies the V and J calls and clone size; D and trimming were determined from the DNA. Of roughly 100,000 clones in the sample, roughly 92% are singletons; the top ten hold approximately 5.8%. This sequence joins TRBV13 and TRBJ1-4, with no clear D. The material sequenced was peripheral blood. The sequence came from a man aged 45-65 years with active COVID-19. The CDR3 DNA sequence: TGTGCCAGCAGCTTCCGCCGAGCGGCTAATGAAAAACTGTTTTTT. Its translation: CASSFRRAANEKLFF.